This T cell receptor beta chain was sequenced during a study of resident and recirculating memory T cells in vitiligo. Sequencing used immunoSEQ multiplex PCR; TCRdb keeps in-frame clones, though not all of them. Among around 43,000 clones listed, around nine tenths were seen once. Trimming took 3 bases from V and 6 from J, leaving 11 bases between them. The germline gives CDR1 SQVTM, CDR2 ANQGSEA. The CDR3 length is 13 residues. This clonotype originated in a male donor with vitiligo. The specimen was blood. The V call is TRBV29-1, the J call TRBJ2-2, with a weak D call TRBD2 (6 bases). Here the CDR3 reads CSVEEGRPGELFF. As DNA, the CDR3 is TGCAGCGTTGAGGAGGGAAGGCCCGGGGAGCTGTTTTTT.